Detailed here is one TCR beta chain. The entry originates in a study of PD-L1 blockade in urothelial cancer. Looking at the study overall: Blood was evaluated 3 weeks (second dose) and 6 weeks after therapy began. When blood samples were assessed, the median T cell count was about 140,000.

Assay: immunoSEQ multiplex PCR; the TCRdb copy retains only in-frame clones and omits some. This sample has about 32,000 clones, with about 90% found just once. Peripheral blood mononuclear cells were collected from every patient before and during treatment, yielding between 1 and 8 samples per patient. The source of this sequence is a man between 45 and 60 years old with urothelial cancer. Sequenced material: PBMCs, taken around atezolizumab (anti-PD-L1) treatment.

CDR3 DNA sequence: TGTGCCAGCAACGACAGGGACCGTGGAAACACCATATATTTT. It yields the protein CASNDRDRGNTIYF. The chain joins TRBV6-6 to TRBJ1-3; 7 nucleotides agree with TRBD1. The CDR3 runs 14 residues. Trimming cost V 7 bases and J 3 bases; bases outside gene matches: 6. Germline assignment: CDR1 MNHNY and CDR2 SVGAGI (reference sequence).